This T cell receptor beta chain was found in a study of T cells in Graves' hyperthyroidism and ophthalmopathy. Study-level points and caveats: Also found in blood were most expanded thyroid clonotypes above 0.001. Through a model of 13 V-J features, ophthalmopathy was separated from stable hyperthyroidism.

Stable Graves' hyperthyroidism meant no ophthalmopathy progression within 18 months. Aged 18 to 65, the patients had hyperthyroidism that was newly diagnosed and had lasted under 2 months. As for this clonotype: Its antigen is unknown. Compared with germline, one end of the junction differs, possibly owing to a read error.

The CDR3 is made up of 13 amino acids. Looked up from germline, CDR1 is SGHRS and CDR2 is YFSETQ. It was RNA transcripts that yielded the amplified TCR beta CDR3 regions. The HTBI set primed first-round TCR CDR3 RT-PCR. TCRdb recomputed calls from the multiplex PCR reads with MiXCR, one row per CDR3 protein. The table records some 770,000 distinct CDR3 sequences, approximately 16% of them present only once. This TCR was sampled from a young man with Graves' hyperthyroidism. The sequenced material came from blood. The chain joins TRBV5-1 to TRBJ1-1; 7 nucleotides align to TRBD1. The CDR3: CASSATRGNEAFF. The DNA for the CDR3 is TGTGCCAGCAGCGCGACCAGGGGGAATGAAGCTTTCTTT.